Listed below are T cell receptor beta chains from one sample, sequenced in a study of beta chain features in type 1 diabetes. Clones were sequenced by immunoSEQ multiplex PCR, and TCRdb holds only the in-frame ones, with some missing. The sample lists around 500,000 clones; 10% to 12% were seen once. Sample: naive CD4+ T cells from blood. These receptors all come from a woman under 30 in good health. Both conserved end residues are part of each CDR3. The D gene is left open where the match is weak. Some rows mark clone size as missing; the rest say once, few, many or name a class of expanded clone.

j_gene,v_gene,d_gene,abundance,CDR3nt,CDR3aa
TRBJ2-5,TRBV14,NA,few,TGTGCCAGCAGCCCCCGTCCGGGACGGGGAGAGACCCAGTACTTC,CASSPRPGRGETQYF
TRBJ1-2,TRBV2,NA,few,TGTGCCAGCAGCCGGGACATTAACTATGGCTACACCTTC,CASSRDINYGYTF
TRBJ2-3,TRBV7-9,NA,many,TGTGCCAGCAGCCCTCCGGGACCGTTGTCTGATACGCAGTATTTT,CASSPPGPLSDTQYF
TRBJ2-7,TRBV29-1,TRBD1,NA,TGCAGCGCTAAAGATGACAGGGATCGAGAGCAGTACTTC,CSAKDDRDREQYF
TRBJ1-2,TRBV20-1,NA,NA,TGCAGTGCTCATAGGACAGATGGCTACACCTTC,CSAHRTDGYTF
TRBJ2-3,TRBV9,NA,once,TGTGCCAGCAGCCCTGGTACACTTGGGACAGATACGCAGTATTTT,CASSPGTLGTDTQYF
TRBJ2-3,TRBV29-1,NA,NA,TGCAGCGTTGTTCGGTCAGGGGGGACCCCCGGGGGTACGCAGTATTTT,CSVVRSGGTPGGTQYF
TRBJ2-7,TRBV18,NA,few,TGTGCCAGCTCACCAGAGCCAAGGCCCTACGAGCAGTACTTC,CASSPEPRPYEQYF
TRBJ1-1,TRBV18,NA,few,TGTGCCAGCTATGTAAGTTTGAACACTGAAGCTTTCTTT,CASYVSLNTEAFF
TRBJ2-5,TRBV7-3,NA,few,TGTGCCAGCAGCTTGACTTTACAAGAGACCCAGTACTTC,CASSLTLQETQYF
TRBJ2-5,TRBV7-2,TRBD2,few,TGTGCCAGCAGCCCCCAGCGGGAGAGCGTTGCGGAGACCCAGTACTTC,CASSPQRESVAETQYF
TRBJ1-5,TRBV5-1,TRBD1,once,TGCGCCAGCAGCTGGGAACCAGGAGACAGGGGCAATAGCAATCAGCCCCAGCATTTT,CASSWEPGDRGNSNQPQHF
TRBJ2-4,TRBV7-2,NA,many,TGTGCCAGCAGCTTAGGCGGGCTAGCCAAAAACATTCAGTACTTC,CASSLGGLAKNIQYF
TRBJ2-3,TRBV5-4,TRBD1,few,TGTGCCAGCAGCCGGGACAGAGCTAGCACAGATACGCAGTATTTT,CASSRDRASTDTQYF
TRBJ2-5,TRBV6-5,TRBD1,NA,TGTGCCAGCAGTCATAGGGGGCATATAGAGACCCAGTACTTC,CASSHRGHIETQYF
TRBJ1-1,TRBV9,NA,few,TGTGCCAGCAGCGTAGTAGACCTTGGGACTGAAGCTTTCTTT,CASSVVDLGTEAFF
TRBJ1-2,TRBV30,NA,NA,TGTGCCTGGAGTGTAAGGGGTCTTAACTATGGCTACACCTTC,CAWSVRGLNYGYTF
TRBJ2-7,TRBV7-2,NA,NA,TGTGCCAGCTCGATCGCCGAAGGCTACGAGCAGTACTTC,CASSIAEGYEQYF
TRBJ2-5,TRBV7-2,NA,few,TGTGCCAGCAGATCGAGAAAACAAGAGACCCAGTACTTC,CASRSRKQETQYF
TRBJ2-1,TRBV5-1,NA,NA,TGCGCCAGCAGCCCCAGCCGGGCCAATTCCTACAATGAGCAGTTCTTC,CASSPSRANSYNEQFF
TRBJ1-3,TRBV4-2,NA,NA,TGTGCCAGCAGCCAATTTGGAAACACCATATATTTT,CASSQFGNTIYF
TRBJ1-6,TRBV2,NA,few,TGTGCCAGCAGTGAATTTTCTTGGATAGATCTCCACTTT,CASSEFSWIDLHF
TRBJ2-5,TRBV7-9,NA,NA,TGTGCCAGCAGCTCACGTGTGACGCTCGACTTC,CASSSRVTLDF
TRBJ2-7,TRBV5-4,NA,few,TGTGCCAGCAGCTTGGATATGAACGGCTACGAGCAGTACTTC,CASSLDMNGYEQYF
TRBJ2-1,TRBV18,NA,NA,TGTGCCAGCTCACCACCGACGTCCCGGGGCCAGCAGTTCTTC,CASSPPTSRGQQFF
TRBJ1-2,TRBV6-4,NA,few,TGTGCCAGCAGCCGGGGAGGGTCCCATGGCTACACCTTC,CASSRGGSHGYTF
TRBJ1-2,TRBV20-1,NA,few,TGCAGTGCTCCCGGGCCCTATGGCTACACCTTC,CSAPGPYGYTF
TRBJ2-1,TRBV30,TRBD2,few,TGTGCCTGGAGTGTCCGTGGGGGGGTACAGTTCTTC,CAWSVRGGVQFF
TRBJ2-1,TRBV12-5,NA,NA,TGTGCTAGTGGCCTGGCGGGGCTATACAATGAGCAGTTCTTC,CASGLAGLYNEQFF
TRBJ1-1,TRBV6-5,TRBD1,NA,TGTGCCAGCAGCGACAGGGAGAACACTGAAGCTTTCTTT,CASSDRENTEAFF
TRBJ2-6,TRBV4-2,NA,few,TGTGCCAGCAGCCAAGTAGGGACTCAATTGGCCAACGTCCTGACTTTC,CASSQVGTQLANVLTF
TRBJ1-3,TRBV30,TRBD1,NA,TGTGCCTGGAGTTTGGGACAGACTCCGGGAAACACCATATATTTT,CAWSLGQTPGNTIYF
TRBJ2-1,TRBV28,TRBD1,few,TGTGCCAGCGCACCGTCCCTACAGGGGCTGCCGACTAATGAGCAGTTCTTC,CASAPSLQGLPTNEQFF
TRBJ2-7,TRBV7-9,TRBD2,few,TGTGCCAGCAGCTTGGCCCCGGGACTAGCGGTCTACGAGCAGTACTTC,CASSLAPGLAVYEQYF
TRBJ1-1,TRBV7-9,NA,NA,TGTGCCAGCAGCTCGCAGGGAGGTAAGGGCACTGAAGCTTTCTTT,CASSSQGGKGTEAFF
TRBJ2-2,TRBV7-3,NA,NA,TGTGCCAGCAGCCTGATGACAGTCCCCGGGGAGCTGTTTTTT,CASSLMTVPGELFF
TRBJ2-2,TRBV4-2,TRBD2,few,TGTGCCAGCAGCCAAGACTGGACTAGAAACACCGGGGAGCTGTTTTTT,CASSQDWTRNTGELFF
TRBJ2-5,TRBV7-9,TRBD2,few,TGTGCCAGCAGCTTAGGCGGACTAGCGGGACAAGAGACCCAGTACTTC,CASSLGGLAGQETQYF
TRBJ2-1,TRBV18,NA,NA,TGTGCCAGCTCACCGAATAAGATCGCCCGAGCCGCGAATGAGCAGTTCTTC,CASSPNKIARAANEQFF
TRBJ2-6,TRBV14,NA,NA,TGTGCCAGCAGCCCATTAGAGGGCCTAGCCTTCTCTGGGGCCAACGTCCTGACTTTC,CASSPLEGLAFSGANVLTF
TRBJ2-7,TRBV11-3,NA,NA,TGTGCCAGCAGCCCCCGGGGATCCTACGAGCAGTACTTC,CASSPRGSYEQYF
TRBJ2-1,TRBV4-1,NA,NA,TGCGCCAGCAGCCATTTGGGGGGCGCGATCGATGAGCAGTTCTTC,CASSHLGGAIDEQFF
TRBJ2-5,TRBV7-3,NA,few,TGTGCCAGCAGCCGATGGGCGAACGTTCGTGAGACCCAGTACTTC,CASSRWANVRETQYF
TRBJ1-6,TRBV7-8,NA,NA,TGTGCCAGCAGCCCCAGAGGTAGGACAGATAATTCACCCCTCCACTTT,CASSPRGRTDNSPLHF
TRBJ2-5,TRBV5-1,TRBD2,NA,TGCGCCAGCAGCTTGGCCGGGTCCTACCGGGAGGGGAAGACCCAGTACTTC,CASSLAGSYREGKTQYF
TRBJ1-5,TRBV5-4,NA,NA,TGTGCCAGCAGCTCGTACAATCAGCCCCAGCATTTT,CASSSYNQPQHF
TRBJ2-5,TRBV18,NA,few,TGTGCCAGCTCACCAGGTCGCCGGGATCAAGAGACCCAGTACTTC,CASSPGRRDQETQYF
TRBJ1-5,TRBV10-3,NA,few,TGTGCGTCATCGGATCAGGGACCAAATAGCAATCAGCCCCAGCATTTT,CASSDQGPNSNQPQHF
TRBJ2-4,TRBV20-1,NA,NA,TGCAGTGCTAGGCGGGGAGACATTCAGTACTTC,CSARRGDIQYF
TRBJ2-6,TRBV4-3,NA,NA,TGCGCCAGCAGCCAAGGGCACTCTGGGGCCAACGTCCTGACTTTC,CASSQGHSGANVLTF
TRBJ2-5,TRBV28,NA,NA,TGTGCCAGCATGGTGAGCCAAGAGACCCAGTACTTC,CASMVSQETQYF
TRBJ2-2,TRBV4-3,NA,NA,TGCGCCAGCAGCCAAGACGGAGGGCAGCTGTTGAACACCGGGGAGCTGTTTTTT,CASSQDGGQLLNTGELFF
TRBJ2-3,TRBV28,NA,NA,TGTGCCAGCAGTTTTAAATTAGGGGGCACAGATACGCAGTATTTT,CASSFKLGGTDTQYF
TRBJ2-1,TRBV7-3,NA,once,TGTGCCAGCAGCTTAGAAGGTTCCTACAATGAGCAGTTCTTC,CASSLEGSYNEQFF
TRBJ2-1,TRBV28,NA,NA,TGTGCCAGCCGGGGTCTAACCTACAATGAGCAGTTCTTC,CASRGLTYNEQFF
TRBJ1-6,TRBV29-1,TRBD1,few,TGCAGCGTTGGGACAGGGCGAAATTCACCCCTCCACTTT,CSVGTGRNSPLHF
TRBJ2-5,TRBV7-2,TRBD2,NA,TGTGCCAGCATTGACGGGAGGAGTCAAGAGACCCAGTACTTC,CASIDGRSQETQYF
TRBJ2-2,TRBV2,NA,NA,TGTGCCAGCAAACCTAGTATTCGGCCCGGGGAGCTGTTTTTT,CASKPSIRPGELFF
TRBJ2-7,TRBV25-1,NA,few,TGTGCCAGCAGCCATCCGAGGCCGGACAGAAACGAGCAGTACTTC,CASSHPRPDRNEQYF
TRBJ2-2,TRBV9,NA,few,TGTGCCAGCAGCGTCCGGGACCATAACACCGGGGAGCTGTTTTTT,CASSVRDHNTGELFF